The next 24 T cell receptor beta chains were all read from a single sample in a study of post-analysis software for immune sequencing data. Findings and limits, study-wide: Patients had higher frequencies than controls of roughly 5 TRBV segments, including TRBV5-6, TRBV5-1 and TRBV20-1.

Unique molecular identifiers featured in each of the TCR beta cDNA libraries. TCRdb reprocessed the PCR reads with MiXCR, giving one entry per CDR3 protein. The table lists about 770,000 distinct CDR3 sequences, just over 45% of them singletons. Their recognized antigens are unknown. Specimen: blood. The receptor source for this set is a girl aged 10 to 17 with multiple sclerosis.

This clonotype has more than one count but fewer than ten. CDR3 in amino acids: CSAPPMAGGFAGELFF. For the CDR3, the DNA is TGCAGTGCCCCCCCTATGGCAGGGGGGTTTGCCGGGGAGCTGTTTTTT. The genes are TRBV20-1 and TRBJ2-2, with D tentatively TRBD1 (7 bases). There are 16 residues in the CDR3. Germline CDR1 is DFQATT and CDR2 is SNEGSKA (reference sequence). The V end lost 6 bases, the J end lost 6 bases, and 23 bases lay between the germline ends.

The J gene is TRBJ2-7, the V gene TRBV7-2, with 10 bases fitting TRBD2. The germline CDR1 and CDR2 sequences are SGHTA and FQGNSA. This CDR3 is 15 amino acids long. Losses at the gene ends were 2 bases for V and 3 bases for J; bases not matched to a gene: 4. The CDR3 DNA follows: TGTGCCAGCAGCTTATGGACTAGCGGAGACTACGAGCAGTACTTC. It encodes CASSLWTSGDYEQYF.

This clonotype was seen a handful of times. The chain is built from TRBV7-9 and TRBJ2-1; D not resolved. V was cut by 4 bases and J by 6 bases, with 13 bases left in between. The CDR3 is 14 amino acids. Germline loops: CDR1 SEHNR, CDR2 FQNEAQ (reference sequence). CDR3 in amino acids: CASSSPRQINEQFF. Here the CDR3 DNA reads TGTGCCAGCAGCTCTCCCCGCCAGATCAATGAGCAGTTCTTC.

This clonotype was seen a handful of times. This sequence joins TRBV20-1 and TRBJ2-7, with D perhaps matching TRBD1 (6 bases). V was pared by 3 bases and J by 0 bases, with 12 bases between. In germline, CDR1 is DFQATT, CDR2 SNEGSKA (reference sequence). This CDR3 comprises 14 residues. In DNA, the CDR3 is TGCAGTGCTAGCGATGCAGGGGTCTCCTACGAGCAGTACTTC. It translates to CSASDAGVSYEQYF.

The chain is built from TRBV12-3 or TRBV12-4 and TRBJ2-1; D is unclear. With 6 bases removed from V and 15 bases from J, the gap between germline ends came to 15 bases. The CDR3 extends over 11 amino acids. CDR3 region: CASSGPGWAFF. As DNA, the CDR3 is TGTGCCAGCAGCGGACCTGGTTGGGCGTTCTTC.

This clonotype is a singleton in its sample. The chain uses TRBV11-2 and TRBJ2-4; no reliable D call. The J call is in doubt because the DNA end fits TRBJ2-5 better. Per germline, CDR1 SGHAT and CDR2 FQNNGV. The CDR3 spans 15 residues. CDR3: CASSLPLAPGQTQYF. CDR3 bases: TGTGCCAGCAGCTTACCGTTGGCCCCCGGGCAGACCCAGTACTTC.

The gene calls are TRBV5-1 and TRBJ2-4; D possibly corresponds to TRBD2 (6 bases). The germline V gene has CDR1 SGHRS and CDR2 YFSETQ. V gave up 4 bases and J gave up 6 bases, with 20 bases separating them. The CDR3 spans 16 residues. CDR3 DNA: TGCGCCAGCAGCCGATCGGGGAGGTCGCAGGGAAACATTCAGTACTTC. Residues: CASSRSGRSQGNIQYF. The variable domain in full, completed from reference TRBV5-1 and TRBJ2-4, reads KAGVTQTPRYLIKTRGQQVTLSCSPISGHRSVSWYQQTPGQGLQFLFEYFSETQRNKGNFPGRFSGRQFSNSRSEMNVSTLELGDSALYLCASSRSGRSQGNIQYFGAGTRLSVL.

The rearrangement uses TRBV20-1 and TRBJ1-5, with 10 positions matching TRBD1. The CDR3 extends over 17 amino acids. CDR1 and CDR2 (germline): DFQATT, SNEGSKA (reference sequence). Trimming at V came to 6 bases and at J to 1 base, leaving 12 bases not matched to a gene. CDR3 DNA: TGCAGTGCAAGCCAAGGGACAGGGGTTTGGAGCAATCAGCCCCAGCATTTT. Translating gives CSASQGTGVWSNQPQHF.

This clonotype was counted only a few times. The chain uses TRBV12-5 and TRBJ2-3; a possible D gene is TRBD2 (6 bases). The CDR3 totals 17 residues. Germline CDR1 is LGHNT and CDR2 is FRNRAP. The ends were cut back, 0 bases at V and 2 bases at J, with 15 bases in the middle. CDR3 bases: TGTGCTAGTGGTTTGGTTTTGTCGGGGGACCCCACAGATACGCAGTATTTT. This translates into CASGLVLSGDPTDTQYF.

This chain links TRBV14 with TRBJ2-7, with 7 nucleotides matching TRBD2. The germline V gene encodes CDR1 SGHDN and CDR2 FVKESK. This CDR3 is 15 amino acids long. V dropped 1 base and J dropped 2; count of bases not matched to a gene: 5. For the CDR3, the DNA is TGTGCCAGCAGCCAAGCGGGGGGATCCACCTACGAGCAGTACTTC. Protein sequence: CASSQAGGSTYEQYF.

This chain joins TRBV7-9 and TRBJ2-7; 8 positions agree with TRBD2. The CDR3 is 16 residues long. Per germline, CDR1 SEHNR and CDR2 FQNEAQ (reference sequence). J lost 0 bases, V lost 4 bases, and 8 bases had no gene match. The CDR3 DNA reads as TGTGCCAGCAGCTCCAGACTAGCGACTAGCTCCTACGAGCAGTACTTC. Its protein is CASSSRLATSSYEQYF.

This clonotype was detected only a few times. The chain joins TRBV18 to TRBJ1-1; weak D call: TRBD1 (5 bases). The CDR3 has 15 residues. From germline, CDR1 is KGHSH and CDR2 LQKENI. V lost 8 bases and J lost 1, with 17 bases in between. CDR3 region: CASSPKTGPNTEAFF. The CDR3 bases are TGTGCCAGCAGTCCCAAAACAGGACCGAACACTGAAGCTTTCTTT.

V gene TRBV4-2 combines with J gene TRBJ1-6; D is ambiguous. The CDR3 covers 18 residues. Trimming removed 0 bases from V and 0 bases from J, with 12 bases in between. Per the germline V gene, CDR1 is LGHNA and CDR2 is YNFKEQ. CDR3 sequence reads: CASSQDGFRSSYNSPLHF. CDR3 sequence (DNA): TGTGCCAGCAGCCAAGACGGGTTTAGGAGCTCCTATAATTCACCCCTCCACTTT.

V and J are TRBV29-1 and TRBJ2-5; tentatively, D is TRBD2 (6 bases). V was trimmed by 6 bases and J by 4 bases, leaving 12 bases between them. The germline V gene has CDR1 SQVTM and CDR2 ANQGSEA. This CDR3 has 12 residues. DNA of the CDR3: TGCAGCGTAGGAGGGTCCGCAGAGACCCAGTACTTC. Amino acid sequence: CSVGGSAETQYF.

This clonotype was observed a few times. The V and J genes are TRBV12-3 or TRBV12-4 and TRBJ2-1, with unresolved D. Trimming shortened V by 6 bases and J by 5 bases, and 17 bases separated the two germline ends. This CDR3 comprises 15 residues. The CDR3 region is CASSHKFRAHNEQFF. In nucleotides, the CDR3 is TGTGCCAGCAGCCACAAATTTCGGGCCCACAATGAGCAGTTCTTC.

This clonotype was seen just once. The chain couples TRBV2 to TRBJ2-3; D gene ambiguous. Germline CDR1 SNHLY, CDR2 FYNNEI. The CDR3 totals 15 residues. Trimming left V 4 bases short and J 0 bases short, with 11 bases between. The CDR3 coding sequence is TGTGCCAGCAGTGGGGATCTGACTAGCACAGATACGCAGTATTTT. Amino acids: CASSGDLTSTDTQYF.

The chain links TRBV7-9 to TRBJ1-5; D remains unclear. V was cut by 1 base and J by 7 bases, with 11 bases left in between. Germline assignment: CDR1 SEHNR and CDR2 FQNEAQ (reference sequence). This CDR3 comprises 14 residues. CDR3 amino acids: CASSLVPGGQPQHF. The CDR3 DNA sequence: TGTGCCAGCAGCTTAGTGCCAGGTGGGCAGCCCCAGCATTTT.

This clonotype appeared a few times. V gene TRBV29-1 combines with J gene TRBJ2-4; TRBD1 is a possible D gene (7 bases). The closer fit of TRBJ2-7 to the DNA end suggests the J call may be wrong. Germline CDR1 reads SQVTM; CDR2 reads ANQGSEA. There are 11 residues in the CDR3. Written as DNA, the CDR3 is TGCAGCGTTGAACAGGGGGGCGAGCAGTACTTC. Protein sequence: CSVEQGGEQYF.

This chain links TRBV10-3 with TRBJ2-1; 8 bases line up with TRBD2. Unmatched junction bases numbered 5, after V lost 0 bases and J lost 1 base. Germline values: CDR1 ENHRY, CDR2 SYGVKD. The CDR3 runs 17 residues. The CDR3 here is CAISESLAGLSYNEQFF. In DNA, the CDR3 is TGTGCCATCAGTGAGTCCCTAGCGGGCCTATCCTACAATGAGCAGTTCTTC.

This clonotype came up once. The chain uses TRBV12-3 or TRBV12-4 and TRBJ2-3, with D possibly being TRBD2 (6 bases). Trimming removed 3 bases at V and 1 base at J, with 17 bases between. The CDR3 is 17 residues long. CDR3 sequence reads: CASSFRPRGGRTDTQYF. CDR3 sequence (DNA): TGTGCCAGCAGTTTTCGACCCCGGGGAGGACGCACAGATACGCAGTATTTT.

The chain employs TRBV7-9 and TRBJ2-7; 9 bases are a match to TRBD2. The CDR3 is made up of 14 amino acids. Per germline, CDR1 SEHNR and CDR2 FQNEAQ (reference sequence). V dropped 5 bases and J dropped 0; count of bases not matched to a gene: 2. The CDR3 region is CASSASGVSYEQYF. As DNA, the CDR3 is TGTGCCAGCAGCGCTAGCGGGGTCTCCTACGAGCAGTACTTC.

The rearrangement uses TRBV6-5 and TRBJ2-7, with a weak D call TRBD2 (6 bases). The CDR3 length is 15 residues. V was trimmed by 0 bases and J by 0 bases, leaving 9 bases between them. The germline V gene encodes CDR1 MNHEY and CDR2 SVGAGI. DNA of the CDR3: TGTGCCAGCAGTTACTCGGGGGGAGTCTCCTACGAGCAGTACTTC. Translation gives CASSYSGGVSYEQYF.

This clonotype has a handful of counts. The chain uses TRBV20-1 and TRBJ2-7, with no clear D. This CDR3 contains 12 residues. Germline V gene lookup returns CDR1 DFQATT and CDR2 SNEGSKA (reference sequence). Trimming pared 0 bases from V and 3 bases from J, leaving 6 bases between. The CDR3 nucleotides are TGCAGTGCTAGAGAGGCCAGCTACGAGCAGTACTTC. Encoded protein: CSAREASYEQYF.

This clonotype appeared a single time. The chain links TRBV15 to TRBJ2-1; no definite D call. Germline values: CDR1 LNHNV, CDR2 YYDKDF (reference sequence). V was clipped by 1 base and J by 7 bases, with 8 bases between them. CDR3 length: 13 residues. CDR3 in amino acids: CATSRVGTNEQFF. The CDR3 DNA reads TGTGCCACCAGCAGAGTAGGTACGAATGAGCAGTTCTTC.